Each of the 20 T cell receptor beta chains below was sequenced from the same sample in a study of blood T cells in healthy people across ages (dated by TCRdb to 2015 to 2017). Library preparation used 5' RACE. Sequencing was carried out with an Illumina HiSeq 2500. A second PCR of about 7 to 12 cycles was run with a J-beta primer mix and a sample-barcoded 5' primer. TCRdb reprocessing: public reads trimmed at Q25 with fastp, clones called with MiXCR, in-frame beta chains kept. Each record represents a unique CDR3 protein, reported with the most common genes and DNA among its rows. Counted in this sample were 800,000 to 950,000 distinct CDR3 sequences; about 27% of them appeared once. The leading ten clones occupy roughly 10% of the sample. Another study also made use of these data, one on T cells of mothers and their children.

Input material: blood. The receptors were gathered from a woman in her thirties or forties in good health.

This clonotype was seen many times. This chain links TRBV5-1 with TRBJ2-7; D is possibly TRBD1 or TRBD2 (5 bases each). Germline CDR1 and CDR2: SGHRS and YFSETQ. There are 14 residues in the CDR3. Between the trimmed V and J ends, which lost 1 base and 1 base, there was a span of 9 bases. The CDR3 DNA is TGCGCCAGCAGCTTGTTGGGGGAATCCTACGAGCAGTACTTC. Amino acid sequence: CASSLLGESYEQYF.

This clonotype showed up many times. The V and J genes are TRBV4-3 and TRBJ2-6, with D perhaps being TRBD1 or TRBD2 (5 bases each). CDR3 length: 16 residues. CDR1 and CDR2 from the germline V gene are LGHNA and YSLEER. Deletions cut 0 bases from V and 2 bases from J, with 8 bases between. CDR3 region: CASSQDVGAGANVLTF. The CDR3 bases are TGCGCCAGCAGCCAAGATGTGGGGGCTGGGGCCAACGTCCTGACTTTC.

This chain uses TRBV27 with TRBJ2-6, with a weak D call TRBD1 (6 bases). This CDR3 region has 20 residues. Germline CDR1 and CDR2: MNHEY and SMNVEV (reference sequence). V shed 5 bases and J shed 1 base, with 24 bases lying between them. The CDR3 DNA reads TGTGCCAGCAGTATCCGTTCCTCCACCACAGGGATGTCTGGGGCCAACGTCCTGACTTTC. Encoded protein: CASSIRSSTTGMSGANVLTF.

This clonotype has just a few counts. The chain carries TRBV20-1 and TRBJ2-1; 13 nucleotides agree with TRBD2. The CDR3 loop spans 16 amino acids. With 4 bases clipped from V and 8 bases from J, the junction kept 11 bases outside the gene matches. The V gene's germline CDR1 is DFQATT and CDR2 SNEGSKA (reference sequence). The CDR3, as DNA: TGCAGTGCTACCAGACTAGCGGGGGGACAGACCGATGAGCAGTTCTTC. It yields the protein CSATRLAGGQTDEQFF.

Ten or more counts support this clonotype. This chain links TRBV12-3 or TRBV12-4 with TRBJ2-7; D not resolved. V dropped 3 bases and J dropped 4 bases, with 7 bases sitting between them. The CDR3 length is 12 residues. CDR3 sequence (DNA): TGTGCCAGCAGTTTCGGGCGGTACGAGCAGTACTTC. This codes for CASSFGRYEQYF.

The chain is built from TRBV19 and TRBJ1-4, with D perhaps TRBD1 (6 bases). Trimming shortened V by 10 bases and J by 7 bases, and 13 bases separated the two germline ends. CDR3 length: 12 amino acids. CDR1 is LNHDA and CDR2 is SQIVND in the germline V gene (reference sequence). Written as DNA, the CDR3 is TGTGCCATCCGAGGGGGAGGTGAAAAACTGTTTTTT. Translating it yields CAIRGGGEKLFF.

This clonotype showed up many times. The CDR3 loop is CASSPPYTF. Here the CDR3 DNA reads TGTGCCAGCAGCCCCCCCTACACCTTC. The V and J genes are TRBV28 and TRBJ1-2; D remains ambiguous. V was clipped by 6 bases and J by 10 bases, with 6 bases between them. The length of the CDR3 is 9 residues. The germline gives CDR1 MDHEN, CDR2 SYDVKM.

The chain joins TRBV24-1 to TRBJ2-5; TRBD2 aligns across 8 bases. Germline CDR1 and CDR2: KGHDR and SFDVKD. The CDR3 extends over 16 amino acids. The ends lost 2 bases at V and 11 bases at J; junction bases unmatched: 15. The CDR3: CATSDYGGGPKNEQYF. The CDR3, as DNA: TGTGCCACCAGTGATTACGGGGGGGGGCCAAAGAATGAGCAGTACTTC.

A few counts support this clonotype. One end of the junction varies from germline; a read error may be responsible. V gene TRBV15 combines with J gene TRBJ1-5, with D possibly TRBD1 on 5 matching bases. The CDR3 has 14 amino acids. Per germline, CDR1 LNHNV and CDR2 YYDKDF (reference sequence). In DNA form, the CDR3 reads TGTGCCACCAGCAGGGACATTAGCAATCAGCCCCAGCGTTTT. This translates into CATSRDISNQPQRF.

This clonotype was detected a few times. The chain carries TRBV7-8 and TRBJ2-1; D not resolved. V shed 5 bases and J shed 9 bases, with 20 bases lying between them. The germline V gene has CDR1 SGHVS and CDR2 FQNEAQ. The CDR3 has 15 amino acids. The DNA of the CDR3 is TGTGCCAGCAGCCCTCAGGCACCGTCCAAGGGTGAGCAGTTCTTC. Protein sequence: CASSPQAPSKGEQFF.

The chain uses TRBV4-3 and TRBJ2-1; D remains unclear. V gave up 0 bases and J gave up 6 bases, with 9 bases separating them. The germline V gene encodes CDR1 LGHNA and CDR2 YSLEER. The CDR3 sequence is 14 residues long. CDR3 bases: TGCGCCAGCAGCCAAGATGCTCGTTCCAATGAGCAGTTCTTC. Translated: CASSQDARSNEQFF.

This clonotype was counted many times. V is TRBV7-9 and J is TRBJ1-2; 8 bases align to TRBD1. This CDR3 spans 13 amino acids. Trimming removed 5 bases from V and 4 bases from J; junction bases left unmatched: 3. The germline CDR1 and CDR2 sequences are SEHNR and FQNEAQ (reference sequence). Here the CDR3 DNA reads TGTGCCAGCAGCCCAGGGGGCGTCTATGGCTACACCTTC. Translating gives CASSPGGVYGYTF.

The table lists this clonotype with a few counts. This rearrangement joins TRBV10-3 to TRBJ2-1, with TRBD2 matching over 15 bases. Unmatched junction bases numbered 1, after V lost 6 bases and J lost 10 bases. CDR3 length: 13 residues. CDR1 is ENHRY and CDR2 is SYGVKD in the germline V gene. CDR3 DNA: TGTGCCATCAGCGGGACTAGCGGGGGGGAGCAGTTCTTC. Amino acids: CAISGTSGGEQFF.

The genes are TRBV7-2 and TRBJ1-5, with D perhaps matching TRBD1 (6 bases). Trimming pared 5 bases from V and 1 base from J, leaving 9 bases between. The germline CDR1 and CDR2 sequences are SGHTA and FQGNSA. The CDR3 spans 14 residues. In DNA, the CDR3 is TGTGCCAGCAGCGTCACAGGGAGCAATCAGCCCCAGCATTTT. The encoded protein is CASSVTGSNQPQHF.

This clonotype showed up many times. CDR3 region: CASSLAWTGYGYTF. The CDR3 DNA reads TGTGCCAGCAGCTTAGCCTGGACAGGTTATGGCTACACCTTC. V is TRBV7-2 and J is TRBJ1-2, with 7 bases aligning to TRBD1. With 0 bases clipped from V and 5 bases from J, the junction kept 3 bases outside the gene matches. The CDR3 extends over 14 amino acids. Germline CDR1 and CDR2: SGHTA and FQGNSA.

The chain uses TRBV28 and TRBJ2-7; TRBD1 matches 8 bases. Germline trimming cut 6 bases from V and 4 bases from J; bases unmatched to any gene: 8. The CDR3 has 14 amino acids. CDR1 and CDR2 (germline): MDHEN, SYDVKM. As DNA, the CDR3 is TGTGCCAGCAGCACCGACAGGGGAGGATACGAGCAGTACTTC. This sequence encodes CASSTDRGGYEQYF.

This clonotype has only a few counts. V is TRBV14 and J is TRBJ2-1; D may be TRBD1 (6 bases). Germline assignment: CDR1 SGHDN and CDR2 FVKESK. The V end was cut by 4 bases, the J end by 10 bases, with 11 bases between. The CDR3 extends over 12 amino acids. The DNA for the CDR3 is TGTGCCAGCAGCCCCCCCGGGACAGAGCAGTTCTTC. It codes for CASSPPGTEQFF.

The genes are TRBV28 and TRBJ1-4; the D is unclear. The CDR3 spans 15 residues. Between the trimmed V and J ends, which lost 1 base and 4 bases, there was a span of 10 bases. Looked up from germline, CDR1 is MDHEN and CDR2 is SYDVKM. CDR3 DNA sequence: TGTGCCAGCAGTTTATCCGGCACTAGTAATGAAAAACTGTTTTTT. Translating it yields CASSLSGTSNEKLFF.

V and J are TRBV7-3 and TRBJ2-2; 15 bases map to TRBD2. This CDR3 is 18 amino acids long. The J segment lost 2 bases and the V segment lost 5 bases, leaving 6 bases of the junction unmatched. CDR1 and CDR2 (germline): SGHTA, FQGTGA. In nucleotides, the CDR3 is TGTGCCAGCAGCCCGGGACTAGCGGGGGGACTAAACACCGGGGAGCTGTTTTTT. It specifies CASSPGLAGGLNTGELFF.

This clonotype was counted between two and nine times. The V and J genes are TRBV4-1 and TRBJ2-1, with 12 positions matching TRBD2. CDR1 and CDR2 (germline): MGHRA, YSYEKL. V dropped 3 bases and J dropped 4; count of bases not matched to a gene: 4. This CDR3 is 16 amino acids long. Here the CDR3 reads CASSQASGGAYNEQFF. The CDR3 bases are TGCGCCAGCAGCCAGGCTAGCGGGGGGGCTTACAATGAGCAGTTCTTC.